This passage covers 12 T cell receptor beta chains from one sample sequenced in a study of blood T cell repertoires in COVID-19. Clones were sequenced by immunoSEQ multiplex PCR, and TCRdb holds only the in-frame ones, with some missing. The table lists approximately 100,000 clones, 65% to 90% of them singletons. Source material: PBMCs or T cells enriched from blood (not recorded which). These receptors were taken from a woman aged 45-65 years who had recovered from COVID-19.

V and J are TRBV11-2 and TRBJ2-7, with 9 bases identical to TRBD1. Germline assignment: CDR1 SGHAT and CDR2 FQNNGV. V was pared by 5 bases and J by 3 bases, with 8 bases of the junction left unmatched. The CDR3 has 15 residues. The CDR3 spells CASSLRDREIYEQYF. The CDR3 DNA reads as TGTGCCAGCAGCCTGAGGGACAGGGAGATCTACGAGCAGTACTTC.

This CDR3 reads CASSFPDRVTEAFF. The DNA for the CDR3 is TGTGCCAGCAGTTTCCCCGACCGGGTCACTGAAGCTTTCTTT. The chain has TRBV28 and TRBJ1-1; no definite D call. The ends were cut back, 3 bases at V and 4 bases at J, with 12 bases in the middle. The CDR3 covers 14 residues. Germline CDR1 reads MDHEN; CDR2 reads SYDVKM.

This chain joins TRBV29-1 and TRBJ1-1, with TRBD1 matching over 10 bases. V shed 3 bases, J shed 0 bases, and the junction held 10 bases outside the gene matches. In germline, CDR1 is SQVTM, CDR2 ANQGSEA. The CDR3 runs to 17 residues. The CDR3 loop reads CSVDLRDRGYVNTEAFF. For the CDR3, the DNA is TGCAGCGTTGACCTCCGGGACAGGGGCTACGTGAACACTGAAGCTTTCTTT.

The rearrangement links TRBV5-1 to TRBJ2-3, with TRBD1 matching over 9 bases. The trim removed 4 bases at V and 0 bases at J, leaving 12 bases unmatched. Per the germline V gene, CDR1 is SGHRS and CDR2 is YFSETQ. This CDR3 has 18 residues. The CDR3 DNA follows: TGCGCCAGCAGCGGTCCGGGACAGGGAACAAGAAGCACAGATACGCAGTATTTT. It codes for CASSGPGQGTRSTDTQYF.

The chain recombines TRBV3-1 (or the pseudogene TRBV3-2) with TRBJ1-4; 7 nucleotides align to TRBD1. Germline V gene lookup returns CDR1 LGHDT and CDR2 YNNKEL (reference sequence). Trimming at V came to 1 base and at J to 5 bases, leaving 10 bases not matched to a gene. The CDR3 runs 17 residues. CDR3 region: CASSQVQGPAHNEKLFF. DNA of the CDR3: TGTGCCAGCAGCCAAGTACAGGGGCCGGCCCACAATGAAAAACTGTTTTTT.

The chain recombines TRBV5-4 with TRBJ2-1, with 14 bases aligning to TRBD2. The V and J ends lost 6 bases and 0 bases, in that order; junction bases with no gene match: 8. This CDR3 is 18 amino acids long. From germline, CDR1 is SGHNT and CDR2 YYREEE (reference sequence). DNA of the CDR3: TGTGCCAGCACCGAACTCGGGACTAGCGGGAGCTCCTACAATGAGCAGTTCTTC. It is translated as CASTELGTSGSSYNEQFF.

This clone showed up just once. The chain recombines TRBV2 with TRBJ1-1, with D possibly being TRBD1 (5 bases). V lost 2 bases and J 4 bases, leaving 20 bases between the germline ends. CDR3 size: 17 residues. Looked up from germline, CDR1 is SNHLY and CDR2 is FYNNEI. CDR3 DNA: TGTGCCAGCAGTGAATCAAAGGATTTGGGGGGTATCACTGAAGCTTTCTTT. It is translated as CASSESKDLGGITEAFF.

This rearrangement joins TRBV7-9 to TRBJ2-3; 7 bases align to TRBD2. Unmatched junction bases numbered 7, after V lost 5 bases and J lost 5 bases. The CDR3 runs 14 residues. Germline V gene lookup returns CDR1 SEHNR and CDR2 FQNEAQ (reference sequence). CDR3 nucleotide sequence: TGTGCCAGCAGCCTAAAAGCGGGACTAGATACGCAGTATTTT. Protein sequence: CASSLKAGLDTQYF.

This rearrangement joins TRBV28 to TRBJ2-5; weak D call: TRBD1 (5 bases). The CDR3 runs to 16 residues. Trimming cost V 2 bases and J 0 bases, with 13 bases left between them. Germline loops: CDR1 MDHEN, CDR2 SYDVKM. CDR3 in amino acids: CASSLRSKGDQETQYF. The CDR3 DNA reads TGTGCCAGCAGTTTACGTTCGAAAGGGGACCAAGAGACCCAGTACTTC.

The chain employs TRBV15 and TRBJ1-1; D ambiguous. This CDR3 region has 13 residues. CDR1 LNHNV and CDR2 YYDKDF come from the germline V gene (reference sequence). V was cut by 0 bases and J by 8 bases, with 10 bases left in between. The CDR3 DNA reads TGTGCCACCAGCAGAGATGGCCGGGTAGAAGCTTTCTTT. Residues: CATSRDGRVEAFF.

The gene calls are TRBV4-1 and TRBJ1-1, with D unclear. The V gene lost 1 base and the J gene lost 8 bases, with 8 bases spanning the gap. The CDR3 totals 12 residues. Germline values: CDR1 MGHRA, CDR2 YSYEKL. In DNA, the CDR3 is TGCGCCAGCAGCCAAGGGGCTAAGGAAGCTTTCTTT. It encodes CASSQGAKEAFF.

In nucleotides, the CDR3 is TGTGCCAGCAACCCCCCTGGGGGACAGGGATCCGGGGAGCTGTTTTTT. As protein: CASNPPGGQGSGELFF. The chain employs TRBV5-5 and TRBJ2-2, with TRBD1 identical over 9 bases. The CDR3 length is 16 residues. Per the germline V gene, CDR1 is SGHKS and CDR2 is YYEKEE (reference sequence). The J segment lost 6 bases and the V segment lost 6 bases, leaving 12 bases of the junction unmatched. Full variable domain (remainder filled in from reference TRBV5-5 and TRBJ2-2): DAGVTQSPTHLIKTRGQQVTLRCSPISGHKSVSWYQQVLGQGPQFIFQYYEKEERGRGNFPDRFSARQFPNYSSELNVNALLLGDSALYLCASNPPGGQGSGELFFGEGSRLTVL.